Listed here are 8 T cell receptor beta chains from one sample, sequenced in a study of beta chain features in type 1 diabetes. Study observations and caveats: Moderate but significant shortening of TCRB CDR3s was recorded in all four CD4+ subsets from Type 1 diabetes patients.

Since all of the isolated RNA was reverse transcribed, expressed TCRB transcripts were what got sequenced. Some clones are missing from TCRdb's copy, which holds only in-frame ones; the method was immunoSEQ multiplex PCR. The sample has over 200,000 clones; 11% are singletons. What these receptors recognize is not known. Specimen: naive CD4+ T cells from blood. The receptors were sampled from a man aged 30 to 45 with type 1 diabetes.

The table lists this clone with a few counts. V is TRBV30 and J is TRBJ1-6; D gene ambiguous. This CDR3 has 14 amino acids. V lost 2 bases, J lost 8 bases, and 13 bases lay in between. Germline V gene sequence: CDR1 GTSNPN, CDR2 SVGIG (reference sequence). The CDR3 DNA sequence: TGTGCCTGGAGTCGATTGCGTTTGTATTCACCCCTCCACTTT. As protein: CAWSRLRLYSPLHF.

In this sample, this clone turned up a few times. The rearrangement links TRBV7-2 to TRBJ1-4, with TRBD1 as a possible D gene (5 bases). The CDR3 length is 13 residues. V was cut by 5 bases and J by 8 bases, with 12 bases left in between. Germline CDR1 is SGHTA and CDR2 is FQGNSA. Here the CDR3 reads CASSTGGREKLFF. Written as DNA, the CDR3 is TGTGCCAGCAGCACGGGGGGTAGGGAAAAACTGTTTTTT.

This clone was counted a few times. The rearrangement links TRBV5-1 to TRBJ1-5; D might be TRBD1 (6 bases). Between the trimmed V and J ends, which lost 4 bases and 1 base, there was a span of 18 bases. There are 17 residues in the CDR3. CDR1 is SGHRS and CDR2 is YFSETQ in the germline V gene. CDR3 in DNA: TGCGCCAGCAGCCTCTTACCAGGGGTGGGAAGCAATCAGCCCCAGCATTTT. Its translation: CASSLLPGVGSNQPQHF.

This clone is a singleton in its sample. The chain uses TRBV27 and TRBJ1-5; D gene ambiguous. V was shortened by 2 bases and J by 1 base, with 6 bases between the two germline ends. The germline CDR1 and CDR2 sequences are MNHEY and SMNVEV (reference sequence). The CDR3 extends over 14 amino acids. The DNA of the CDR3 is TGTGCCAGCAGTTTAAAACGGAGCAATCAGCCCCAGCATTTT. Translating gives CASSLKRSNQPQHF.

The chain has TRBV7-2 and TRBJ2-1; D is unresolved. The CDR3 is made up of 13 amino acids. Trimming left V 5 bases short and J 5 bases short, with 10 bases between. Per germline, CDR1 SGHTA and CDR2 FQGNSA. The DNA for the CDR3 is TGTGCCAGCAGCCGAGGTCGAGACAATGAGCAGTTCTTC. It is translated as CASSRGRDNEQFF.

V and J are TRBV5-4 and TRBJ2-1; 11 bases are shared with TRBD1. Germline V gives CDR1 SGHNT, CDR2 YYREEE (reference sequence). V shed 3 bases, J shed 7 bases, and the junction held 6 bases outside the gene matches. The CDR3 runs 15 residues. CDR3 region: CASSYPGQGVNEQFF. CDR3 DNA: TGTGCCAGCAGCTATCCGGGACAGGGGGTAAATGAGCAGTTCTTC.

The rearrangement uses TRBV10-2 and TRBJ2-7; the D is unclear. This CDR3 has 12 residues. Per germline, CDR1 WSHSY and CDR2 SAAADI. The V and J ends lost 3 bases and 2 bases respectively, with 5 bases between them. CDR3 loop: CASSDRTYEQYF. In nucleotides, the CDR3 is TGCGCCAGCAGTGACAGAACCTACGAGCAGTACTTC.

There are a few counts of this clone. The V call is TRBV27, the J call TRBJ2-7, with TRBD2 matching 11 bases. The CDR3 is 16 residues long. J lost 7 bases, V lost 3 bases, and 11 bases had no gene match. Looked up from germline, CDR1 is MNHEY and CDR2 is SMNVEV (reference sequence). The CDR3, as DNA: TGTGCCAGCAGTTTCCAGGGCACGGGACTAGCGGTTGAGCAGTACTTC. It codes for CASSFQGTGLAVEQYF.